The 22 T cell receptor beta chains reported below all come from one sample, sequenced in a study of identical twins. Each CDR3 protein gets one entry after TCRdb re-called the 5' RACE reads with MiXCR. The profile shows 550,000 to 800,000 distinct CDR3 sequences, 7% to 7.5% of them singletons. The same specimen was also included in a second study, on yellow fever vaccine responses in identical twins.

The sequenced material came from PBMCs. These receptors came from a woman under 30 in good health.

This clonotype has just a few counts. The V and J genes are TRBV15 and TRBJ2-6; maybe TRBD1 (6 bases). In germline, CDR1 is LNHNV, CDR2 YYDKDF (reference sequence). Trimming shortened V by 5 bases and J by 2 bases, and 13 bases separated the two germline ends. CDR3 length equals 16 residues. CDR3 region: CATSRDIGPGANVLTF. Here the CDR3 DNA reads TGTGCCACCAGCCGGGACATTGGCCCTGGGGCCAACGTCCTGACTTTC.

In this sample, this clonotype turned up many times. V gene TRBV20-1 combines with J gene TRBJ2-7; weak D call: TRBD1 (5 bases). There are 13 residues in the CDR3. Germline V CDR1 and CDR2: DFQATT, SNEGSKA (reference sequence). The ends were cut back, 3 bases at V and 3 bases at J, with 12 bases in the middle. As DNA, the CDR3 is TGCAGTGCTAGTTACAGGCTACACTACGAGCAGTACTTC. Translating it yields CSASYRLHYEQYF.

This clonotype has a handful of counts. The CDR3 loop is CASSLFRGTPYEQYF. The CDR3 DNA reads TGTGCCAGCAGTTTATTCCGGGGAACCCCCTACGAGCAGTACTTC. V gene TRBV28 combines with J gene TRBJ2-7; D is possibly TRBD2 (5 bases). V lost 1 base and J lost 2, with 12 bases in between. The CDR3 sequence is 15 residues long. Germline CDR1 MDHEN, CDR2 SYDVKM.

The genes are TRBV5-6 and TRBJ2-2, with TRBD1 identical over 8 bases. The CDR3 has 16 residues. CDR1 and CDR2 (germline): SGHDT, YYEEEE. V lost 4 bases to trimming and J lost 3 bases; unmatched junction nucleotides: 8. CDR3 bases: TGTGCCAGCAGCGTATGGGACAGGACATACACCGGGGAGCTGTTTTTT. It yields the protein CASSVWDRTYTGELFF.

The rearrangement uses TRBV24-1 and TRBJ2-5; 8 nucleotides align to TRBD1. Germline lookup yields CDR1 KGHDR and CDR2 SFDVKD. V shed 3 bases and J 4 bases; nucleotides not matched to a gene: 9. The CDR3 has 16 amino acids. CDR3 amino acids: CATSDPRQGTLETQYF. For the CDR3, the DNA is TGTGCCACCAGTGATCCCAGACAGGGGACTTTAGAGACCCAGTACTTC.

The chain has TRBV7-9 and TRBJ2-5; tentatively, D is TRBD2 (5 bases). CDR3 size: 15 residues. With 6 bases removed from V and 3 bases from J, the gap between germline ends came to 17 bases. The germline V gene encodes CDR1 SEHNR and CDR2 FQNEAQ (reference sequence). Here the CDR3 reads CASSPREPVEETQYF. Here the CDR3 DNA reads TGTGCCAGCAGTCCCCGGGAACCCGTAGAAGAGACCCAGTACTTC.

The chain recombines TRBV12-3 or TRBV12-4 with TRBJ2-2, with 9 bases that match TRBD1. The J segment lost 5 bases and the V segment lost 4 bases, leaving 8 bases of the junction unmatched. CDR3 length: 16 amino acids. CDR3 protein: CASSSRDRALTGELFF. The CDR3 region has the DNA TGTGCCAGCAGTTCCCGGGACAGGGCTTTAACCGGGGAGCTGTTTTTT.

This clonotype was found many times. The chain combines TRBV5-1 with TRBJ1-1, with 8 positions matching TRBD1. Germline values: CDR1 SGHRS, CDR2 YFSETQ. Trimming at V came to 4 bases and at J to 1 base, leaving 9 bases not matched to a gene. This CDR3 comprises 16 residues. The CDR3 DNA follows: TGCGCCAGCAGCCGAAGACAGGGGCGGGAGAACACTGAAGCTTTCTTT. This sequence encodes CASSRRQGRENTEAFF.

The CDR3 DNA is TGTGCCACCAGCGAAGCCGAAGGGACAGGGCATTCACCCCTCCACTTT. This encodes CATSEAEGTGHSPLHF. The rearrangement joins TRBV15 to TRBJ1-6, with 9 bases matching TRBD1. The CDR3 spans 16 residues. CDR1 LNHNV and CDR2 YYDKDF come from the germline V gene (reference sequence). V lost 5 bases and J lost 8; bases outside the gene matches: 10.

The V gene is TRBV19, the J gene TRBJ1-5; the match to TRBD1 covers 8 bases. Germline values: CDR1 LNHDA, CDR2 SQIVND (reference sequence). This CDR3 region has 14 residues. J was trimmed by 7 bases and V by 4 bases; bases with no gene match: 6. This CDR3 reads CASSTQGVGQPQHF. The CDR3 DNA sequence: TGTGCCAGTAGTACACAGGGGGTTGGCCAGCCCCAGCATTTT.

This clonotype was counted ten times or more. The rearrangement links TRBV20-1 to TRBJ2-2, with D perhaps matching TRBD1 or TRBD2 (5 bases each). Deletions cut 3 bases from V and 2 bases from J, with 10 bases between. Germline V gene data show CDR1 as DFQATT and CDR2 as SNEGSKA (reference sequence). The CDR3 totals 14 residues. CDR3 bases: TGCAGTGCTAGGGGGGTAGTAAACACCGGGGAGCTGTTTTTT. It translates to CSARGVVNTGELFF.

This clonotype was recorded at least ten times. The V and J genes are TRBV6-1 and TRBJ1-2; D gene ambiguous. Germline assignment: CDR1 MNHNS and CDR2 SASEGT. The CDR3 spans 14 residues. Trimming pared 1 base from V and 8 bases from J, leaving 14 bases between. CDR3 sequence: CASSEDWEETGYTF. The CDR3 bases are TGTGCCAGCAGTGAAGACTGGGAAGAAACCGGCTACACCTTC.

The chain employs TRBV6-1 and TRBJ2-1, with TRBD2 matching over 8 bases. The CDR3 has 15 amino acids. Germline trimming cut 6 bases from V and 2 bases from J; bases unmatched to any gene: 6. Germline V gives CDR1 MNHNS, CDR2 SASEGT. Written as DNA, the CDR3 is TGTGCCAGCAGCGACGGGGGGGCCCCCTACAATGAGCAGTTCTTC. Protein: CASSDGGAPYNEQFF.

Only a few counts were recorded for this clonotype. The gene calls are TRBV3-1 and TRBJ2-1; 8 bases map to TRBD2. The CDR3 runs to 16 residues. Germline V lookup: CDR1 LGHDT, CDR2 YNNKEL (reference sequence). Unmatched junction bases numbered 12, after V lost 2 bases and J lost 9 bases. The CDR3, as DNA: TGTGCCAGCAGCCAATATAAAGCGGGGGCTGATGGTGAGCAGTTCTTC. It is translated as CASSQYKAGADGEQFF.

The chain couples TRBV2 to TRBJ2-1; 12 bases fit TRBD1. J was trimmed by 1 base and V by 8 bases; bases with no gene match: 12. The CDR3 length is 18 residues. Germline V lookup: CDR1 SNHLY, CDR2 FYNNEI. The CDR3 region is CASCQGQGAGVSYNEQFF. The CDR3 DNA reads TGTGCCAGCTGTCAGGGACAGGGGGCGGGTGTATCCTACAATGAGCAGTTCTTC. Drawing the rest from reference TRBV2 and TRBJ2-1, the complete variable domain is EPEVTQTPSHQVTQMGQEVILRCVPISNHLYFYWYRQILGQKVEFLVSFYNNEISEKSEIFDDQFSVERPDGSNFTLKIRSTKLEDSAMYFCASCQGQGAGVSYNEQFFGPGTRLTVL.

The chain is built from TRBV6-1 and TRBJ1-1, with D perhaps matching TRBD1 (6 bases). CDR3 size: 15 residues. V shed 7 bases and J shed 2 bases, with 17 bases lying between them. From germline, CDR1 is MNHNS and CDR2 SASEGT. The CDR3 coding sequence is TGTGCCAGCACCCAGAGGATACAGGGCAACACTGAAGCTTTCTTT. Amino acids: CASTQRIQGNTEAFF.

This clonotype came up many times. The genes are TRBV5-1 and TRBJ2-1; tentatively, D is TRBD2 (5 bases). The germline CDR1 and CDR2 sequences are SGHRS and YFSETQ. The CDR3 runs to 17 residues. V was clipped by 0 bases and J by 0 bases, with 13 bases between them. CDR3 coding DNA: TGCGCCAGCAGCTTGGGGAGCGGCCCGAGCTCCTACAATGAGCAGTTCTTC. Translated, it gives CASSLGSGPSSYNEQFF.

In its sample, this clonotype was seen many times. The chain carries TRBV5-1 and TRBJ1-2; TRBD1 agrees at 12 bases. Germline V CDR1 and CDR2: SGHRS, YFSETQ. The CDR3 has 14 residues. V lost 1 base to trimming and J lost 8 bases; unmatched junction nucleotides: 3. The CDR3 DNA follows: TGCGCCAGCAGCTTGTGGGACAGGGGGCGCGGCTACACCTTC. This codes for CASSLWDRGRGYTF.

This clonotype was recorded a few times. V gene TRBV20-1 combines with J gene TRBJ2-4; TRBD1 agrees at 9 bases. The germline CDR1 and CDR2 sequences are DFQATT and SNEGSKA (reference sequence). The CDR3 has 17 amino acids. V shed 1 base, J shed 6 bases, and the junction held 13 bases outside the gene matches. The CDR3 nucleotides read TGCAGTGCTAGAGTTACCGGGACAGGGATATTTGGAAACATTCAGTACTTC. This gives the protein CSARVTGTGIFGNIQYF.

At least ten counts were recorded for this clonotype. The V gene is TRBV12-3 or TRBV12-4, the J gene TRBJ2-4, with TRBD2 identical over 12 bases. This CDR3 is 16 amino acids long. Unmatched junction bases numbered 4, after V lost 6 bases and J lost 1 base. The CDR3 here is CASRPSGGGAKNIQYF. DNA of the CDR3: TGTGCCAGCAGACCTAGCGGGGGGGGCGCCAAAAACATTCAGTACTTC.

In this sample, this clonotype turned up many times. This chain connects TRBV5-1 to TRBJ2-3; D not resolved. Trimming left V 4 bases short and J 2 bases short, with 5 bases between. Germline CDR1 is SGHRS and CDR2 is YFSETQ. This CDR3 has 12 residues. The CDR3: CASSVFTDTQYF. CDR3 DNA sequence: TGCGCCAGCAGCGTATTCACAGATACGCAGTATTTT.

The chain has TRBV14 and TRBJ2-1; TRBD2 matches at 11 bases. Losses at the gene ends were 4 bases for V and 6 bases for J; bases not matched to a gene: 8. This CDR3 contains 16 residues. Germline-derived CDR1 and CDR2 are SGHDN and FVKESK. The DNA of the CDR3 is TGTGCCAGCAGCCGGTTCGGACTAGCGGGTATCAATGAGCAGTTCTTC. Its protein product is CASSRFGLAGINEQFF.